This entry lists 26 T cell receptor beta chains sequenced from one sample in a study of cytomegalovirus exposure and HLA in healthy donors. With 60 Vbeta and 13 Jbeta primers, the PCR was carried out. The repertoire was sequenced with immunoSEQ multiplex PCR; TCRdb's copy has only in-frame clones and lacks some. This sample yields around 110,000 clones, of which roughly 9% are seen a single time; roughly 3.1% belongs to the top ten. The sequenced sample was PBMCs. The receptors were sampled from a man aged 25 to 40 in good health and CMV-seronegative.

This clone has just a few counts. The rearrangement uses TRBV25-1 and TRBJ1-3; possible D gene TRBD1, 5 bases. The CDR3 runs to 12 residues. V lost 2 bases, J lost 7 bases, and 6 bases lay in between. Germline lookup yields CDR1 MGHDK and CDR2 SYGVNS. The CDR3 coding sequence is TGTGCCAGCAGTGAAGGGGGGAACACCATATATTTT. Protein: CASSEGGNTIYF.

Remarks on this clone: At one end, the junction sequence differs from germline, possibly due to a read error. V is TRBV5-1 and J is TRBJ2-3; 8 nucleotides line up with TRBD2. Germline V gene sequence: CDR1 SGHRS, CDR2 YFSETQ. CDR3 length equals 18 residues. CDR3 residues: CASSEGIAGRTSTDKQYF. CDR3 bases: TGCGCCAGCAGCGAGGGAATAGCGGGTAGGACTAGCACAGATAAGCAGTATTTT.

Of note for this clone: At one of its ends the junction is not consistent with the germline gene, which may arise from a read error. The V and J genes are TRBV2 and TRBJ2-2, with 7 bases that match TRBD2. CDR1 is SNHLY, CDR2 FYNNEI, per germline. This CDR3 is 14 amino acids long. The DNA of the CDR3 is TGTGCCAGCAGGGAGGGAGGGCCCTCCGGGAAGCTGTTTTTT. The encoded protein is CASREGGPSGKLFF.

This clone occurred a few times. The J gene is TRBJ1-3, the V gene TRBV4-1; 7 bases map to TRBD1. Germline V gene sequence: CDR1 MGHRA, CDR2 YSYEKL. The trim removed 3 bases at V and 4 bases at J, leaving 6 bases unmatched. The CDR3 sequence is 15 residues long. The CDR3 sequence: CASSQGDRDGNTIYF. The CDR3 DNA sequence: TGCGCCAGCAGCCAGGGCGACAGGGACGGAAACACCATATATTTT.

This clone was seen only a few times. The rearrangement links TRBV30 to TRBJ1-2; TRBD1 matches 8 bases. The CDR3 is made up of 15 amino acids. Germline V gives CDR1 GTSNPN, CDR2 SVGIG (reference sequence). The junction had 15 bases not matched to a gene; V was cut back by 4 bases and J by 8 bases. The CDR3 DNA sequence: TGTGCCTGGATAACCCAGGGGGCGAGTGTGGGAGGCTACACCTTC. Its translation: CAWITQGASVGGYTF.

The V and J genes are TRBV14 and TRBJ2-5; a weak D match, TRBD2 (5 bases). The V gene lost 4 bases and the J gene lost 5 bases, with 14 bases spanning the gap. The germline V gene has CDR1 SGHDN and CDR2 FVKESK. CDR3 size: 14 residues. The CDR3 bases are TGTGCCAGCAGCCCCCCGGCTAGCAGGGAGACCCAGTACTTC. It translates to CASSPPASRETQYF.

The CDR3 sequence is CASSQDGGANQPQHF. CDR3 nucleotide sequence: TGTGCCAGCAGCCAAGACGGCGGGGCCAATCAGCCCCAGCATTTT. The chain carries TRBV7-9 and TRBJ1-5; a possible D gene is TRBD1 (5 bases). The ends were cut back, 5 bases at V and 3 bases at J, with 14 bases in the middle. The CDR3 loop spans 15 amino acids. Germline CDR1 reads SEHNR; CDR2 reads FQNEAQ (reference sequence).

V and J are TRBV9 and TRBJ2-7, with 7 bases that match TRBD2. From germline, CDR1 is SGDLS and CDR2 YYNGEE. Losses at the gene ends were 3 bases for V and 7 bases for J; bases not matched to a gene: 4. This CDR3 region has 12 residues. The CDR3, as DNA: TGTGCCAGCAGCGAAGGACTAGGGGAGCAGTACTTC. It encodes CASSEGLGEQYF.

In its sample, this clone was seen a few times. The chain recombines TRBV30 with TRBJ1-2; 7 bases agree with TRBD1. The CDR3 runs 16 residues. J was trimmed by 7 bases and V by 1 base; bases with no gene match: 15. Germline V gene data show CDR1 as GTSNPN and CDR2 as SVGIG (reference sequence). For the CDR3, the DNA is TGTGCCTGGAGTGCCTACAGGGGCGCAGCATCTCTTGGCTACACCTTC. Translated: CAWSAYRGAASLGYTF.

The chain couples TRBV13 to TRBJ1-1, with D perhaps TRBD1 (6 bases). Looked up from germline, CDR1 is PRHDT and CDR2 is FYEKMQ (reference sequence). The V end was cut by 1 base, the J end by 4 bases, with 10 bases between. This CDR3 spans 14 amino acids. CDR3 DNA sequence: TGTGCCAGCAGCTTAGTGGTACAGGGCACTGAAGCTTTCTTT. Amino acid sequence: CASSLVVQGTEAFF.

The chain links TRBV6-5 to TRBJ2-7; D is perhaps TRBD1 (6 bases). The germline V gene has CDR1 MNHEY and CDR2 SVGAGI. V was trimmed by 6 bases and J by 4 bases, leaving 13 bases between them. The CDR3 extends over 13 amino acids. The CDR3 DNA reads as TGTGCCAGCAGGGACAGAGGAGCGTACGAGCAGTACTTC. Protein: CASRDRGAYEQYF.

V is TRBV7-3 and J is TRBJ2-3; tentative D call: TRBD2 (6 bases). Trimming left V 3 bases short and J 0 bases short, with 10 bases between. Germline CDR1 reads SGHTA; CDR2 reads FQGTGA. The CDR3 runs to 15 residues. DNA of the CDR3: TGTGCCAGCAGCTTGGGGGGAGCGAGCACAGATACGCAGTATTTT. Its protein product is CASSLGGASTDTQYF.

This clone was seen only a few times. The rearrangement links TRBV5-8 to TRBJ1-5; TRBD1 matches at 7 bases. This CDR3 spans 15 amino acids. CDR1 and CDR2 (germline): SGHTS, YDEGEE. J gave up 6 bases and V 0 bases, and 6 bases lay outside the gene matches. This CDR3 is CASSLAGDRGQPQHF. The CDR3 DNA reads as TGTGCCAGCAGCTTGGCGGGGGACAGAGGTCAGCCCCAGCATTTT.

The chain couples TRBV6-5 to TRBJ2-1; D might be TRBD1 (6 bases). V dropped 6 bases and J dropped 2 bases, with 11 bases sitting between them. CDR3 size: 14 residues. In germline, CDR1 is MNHEY, CDR2 SVGAGI. CDR3 DNA: TGTGCCAGCAGATCGACAGGAGCCTACAATGAGCAGTTCTTC. It is translated as CASRSTGAYNEQFF.

This clone was picked up a small number of times. V usage is TRBV5-1 and J usage is TRBJ2-2, with a weak D call TRBD1 (6 bases). Trimming cost V 1 base and J 5 bases, with 15 bases left between them. The germline CDR1 and CDR2 sequences are SGHRS and YFSETQ. This CDR3 contains 16 residues. CDR3 region: CASSLLTTGRTGELFF. In DNA, the CDR3 is TGCGCCAGCAGCTTGCTTACTACAGGGAGAACCGGGGAGCTGTTTTTT.

The chain recombines TRBV11-2 with TRBJ2-7; 7 nucleotides line up with TRBD1. The CDR3 has 15 amino acids. CDR1 is SGHAT, CDR2 FQNNGV, per germline. V trimming: 5 bases; J trimming: 2 bases; junction bases outside the gene matches: 9. The CDR3 bases are TGTGCCAGCAGCCCTCCCGGGACAGCTACCTACGAGCAGTACTTC. Its protein product is CASSPPGTATYEQYF.

This clone turned up a few times. The J gene is TRBJ1-1, the V gene TRBV7-3; 10 bases align to TRBD1. The CDR3 has 17 amino acids. V was clipped by 1 base and J by 1 base; unmatched bases: 6. The germline CDR1 and CDR2 sequences are SGHTA and FQGTGA. CDR3 bases: TGTGCCAGCAGCTTAAATATAGGGACAGGGGCGAACACTGAAGCTTTCTTT. This sequence encodes CASSLNIGTGANTEAFF.

There are a few counts of this clone. This chain uses TRBV27 with TRBJ2-7; 10 bases align to TRBD2. The J segment lost 5 bases and the V segment lost 5 bases, leaving 12 bases of the junction unmatched. The CDR3 spans 16 residues. Germline loops: CDR1 MNHEY, CDR2 SMNVEV (reference sequence). The CDR3 is CASSLPPSGRGHEQYF. CDR3 sequence (DNA): TGTGCCAGCAGTCTCCCTCCTAGCGGGAGAGGCCACGAGCAGTACTTC.

The chain is built from TRBV19 and TRBJ1-5; D unresolved. The CDR3 has 15 residues. The germline V and J ends were trimmed by 6 bases and 2 bases, with 14 bases remaining between them. Germline loops: CDR1 LNHDA, CDR2 SQIVND (reference sequence). The CDR3 reads CASRPRGRGNQPQHF. As DNA, the CDR3 is TGTGCCAGTAGGCCCCGAGGGCGCGGCAATCAGCCCCAGCATTTT.

This clone was found a few times. The rearrangement uses TRBV29-1 and TRBJ2-3; D gene uncertain. Germline CDR1 SQVTM, CDR2 ANQGSEA. The CDR3 loop spans 16 amino acids. Trimming pared 1 base from V and 2 bases from J, leaving 16 bases between. This chain's CDR3 is CSVEARSDDNTDTQYF. In DNA, the CDR3 is TGCAGCGTTGAAGCCAGGTCCGATGACAACACAGATACGCAGTATTTT.

V usage is TRBV7-2 and J usage is TRBJ1-1; D uncertain. Germline CDR1 SGHTA, CDR2 FQGNSA. V dropped 2 bases and J dropped 4 bases, with 14 bases sitting between them. The CDR3 consists of 15 residues. In DNA, the CDR3 is TGTGCCAGCAGCTTAAGGAGTAATCGGGGCACTGAAGCTTTCTTT. Translating it yields CASSLRSNRGTEAFF.

The chain has TRBV19 and TRBJ2-3; tentatively, D is TRBD2 (6 bases). This CDR3 contains 14 residues. Trimming removed 7 bases at V and 0 bases at J, with 11 bases between. CDR1 is LNHDA and CDR2 is SQIVND in the germline V gene (reference sequence). This chain's CDR3 is CASKTSFSTDTQYF. CDR3 bases: TGTGCCAGTAAGACTAGTTTCAGCACAGATACGCAGTATTTT.

This clone was recorded a few times. The V and J genes are TRBV6-5 and TRBJ1-2; perhaps TRBD1 as D (6 bases). Germline assignment: CDR1 MNHEY and CDR2 SVGAGI. Trimming took off 3 bases at V and 8 bases at J, with 16 bases between the two ends. This CDR3 spans 14 amino acids. In DNA, the CDR3 is TGTGCCAGCAGTTATCTGGGACGGGACAACGGCTACACCTTC. Residues: CASSYLGRDNGYTF.

This clone was observed a few times. The rearrangement uses TRBV30 and TRBJ1-5, with 8 bases that match TRBD1. This CDR3 contains 16 residues. Germline lookup yields CDR1 GTSNPN and CDR2 SVGIG (reference sequence). Losses at the gene ends were 3 bases for V and 5 bases for J; bases not matched to a gene: 12. The CDR3 spells CAWSAQGAAADQPQHF. CDR3 nucleotides: TGTGCCTGGAGCGCCCAGGGGGCAGCAGCCGATCAGCCCCAGCATTTT.

There are a few counts of this clone. The V gene is TRBV4-1, the J gene TRBJ2-7; 8 bases are a match to TRBD2. The ends lost 0 bases at V and 2 bases at J; junction bases unmatched: 12. The CDR3 length is 18 residues. Germline values: CDR1 MGHRA, CDR2 YSYEKL. CDR3 sequence (DNA): TGCGCCAGCAGCCAAGACCGTATTCTGGCGGGAGGTACCTACGAGCAGTACTTC. Its protein is CASSQDRILAGGTYEQYF.

This clone was counted between two and nine times. V usage is TRBV30 and J usage is TRBJ2-1; the match to TRBD2 covers 8 bases. The CDR3 is 14 amino acids. Germline V lookup: CDR1 GTSNPN, CDR2 SVGIG (reference sequence). V gave up 2 bases and J gave up 4 bases; unmatched junction bases: 4. The CDR3 is CAWSSGRHYNEQFF. CDR3 sequence (DNA): TGTGCCTGGAGTAGCGGGAGACATTACAATGAGCAGTTCTTC. The full variable domain, in which reference TRBV30 and TRBJ2-1 provide the parts outside the CDR3, is SQTIHQWPATLVQPVGSPLSLECTVEGTSNPNLYWYRQAAGRGLQLLFYSVGIGQISSEVPQNLSASRPQDRQFILSSKKLLLSDSGFYLCAWSSGRHYNEQFFGPGTRLTVL.